This is a list of T cell receptor beta chains from one sample in a study of blood T cells in healthy people across ages. TCRdb re-called the 5' RACE reads through MiXCR, storing one row per CDR3 protein. The data hold 1,500,000 or so distinct CDR3 sequences, with less than 45% observed a single time. Sequenced input: blood. The receptors come from a young woman in good health. CDR3s include the opening cysteine and the closing phenylalanine or tryptophan. D genes are given only for firm matches. Expanded clones get a size class; other rows say once, few or many, or leave the size out.

V	J	size	D	CDR3	DNA
TRBV27	TRBJ2-6	once	TRBD1	CASSSRQGAGANVLTF	TGTGCCAGCAGTTCCCGACAGGGGGCTGGGGCCAACGTCCTGACTTTC
TRBV7-3	TRBJ2-5	few	-	CASSLMGSQETQYF	TGTGCCAGCAGCTTAATGGGCTCCCAAGAGACCCAGTACTTC
TRBV20-1	TRBJ2-7	-	TRBD1	CSAATPGQGLYEQYF	TGCAGTGCCGCGACTCCGGGACAGGGTTTATACGAGCAGTACTTC
TRBV4-1	TRBJ2-1	-	-	CASSRSTGFSYNEQFF	TGCGCCAGCAGCCGATCGACTGGGTTCTCCTACAATGAGCAGTTCTTC
TRBV29-1	TRBJ2-3	many	TRBD1	CSGRGSTGADTQYF	TGCAGCGGCCGCGGTTCGACAGGGGCAGATACGCAGTATTTT
TRBV18	TRBJ2-3	-	TRBD2	CASSQTRLAGDDTQYF	TGTGCCAGCTCACAGACGAGACTAGCGGGAGACGATACGCAGTATTTT
TRBV11-2	TRBJ2-3	-	-	CASSFWVEDTQYF	TGTGCCAGCAGCTTTTGGGTGGAGGATACGCAGTATTTT
TRBV29-1	TRBJ2-7	once	-	CSVELRYEQYF	TGCAGCGTGGAACTACGTTACGAGCAGTACTTC
TRBV20-1	TRBJ1-2	few	-	CSARDVGTLYGYTF	TGCAGTGCTAGAGATGTGGGAACTCTCTATGGCTACACCTTC
TRBV10-3	TRBJ1-6	few	-	CATEVGGYGNLPLHF	TGTGCCACCGAAGTGGGGGGTTATGGCAATTTACCCCTCCACTTT
TRBV27	TRBJ2-7	few	TRBD1	CASSKGAREQYF	TGTGCCAGCAGTAAGGGGGCGCGGGAGCAGTACTTC
TRBV6-2/TRBV6-3	TRBJ2-1	-	-	CASSYRYYKPSEQFF	TGTGCCAGCAGTTACCGGTACTACAAGCCGAGTGAGCAGTTCTTC
TRBV10-3	TRBJ2-1	few	TRBD1	CAISEPLGTDNEQFF	TGTGCCATCAGTGAGCCCCTCGGGACAGACAATGAGCAGTTCTTC
TRBV4-2	TRBJ1-6	-	-	CASSKSRGLPNSPLHF	TGTGCCAGCAGCAAAAGCAGGGGACTCCCAAATTCACCCCTCCACTTT
TRBV27	TRBJ2-7	-	-	CASSLTQAPYEQYF	TGTGCCAGCAGTTTAACGCAGGCTCCCTACGAGCAGTACTTC
TRBV7-2	TRBJ2-1	-	TRBD1	CASRTPGTGGFEQFF	TGTGCCAGCAGAACTCCTGGGACAGGGGGTTTTGAACAGTTCTTC
TRBV10-3	TRBJ1-1	-	-	CAIRGDNTEAFF	TGTGCCATCAGAGGGGATAACACCGAAGCTTTCTTT
TRBV20-1	TRBJ1-6	once	-	CSARLERPRRENSPLHF	TGCAGTGCTAGATTGGAGAGGCCACGTCGAGAAAATTCACCCCTCCACTTT
TRBV20-1	TRBJ2-7	few	TRBD1	CSGQGDYEQYF	TGCAGTGGACAGGGTGACTACGAGCAGTACTTC
TRBV6-2/TRBV6-3	TRBJ1-5	-	-	CASSYRESNQPQHF	TGTGCCAGCAGTTACAGGGAGAGCAATCAGCCCCAGCATTTT
TRBV5-1	TRBJ2-1	many	-	CASSLSRALRNEQFF	TGCGCCAGCAGCTTGTCCCGGGCCTTAAGGAATGAGCAGTTCTTC
TRBV5-1	TRBJ1-4	-	-	CASSASVTTRANEKLFF	TGCGCCAGCAGCGCCTCTGTCACGACGAGGGCTAATGAAAAACTGTTTTTT
TRBV27	TRBJ2-5	-	-	CASSVDQGGGEQYF	TGTGCCAGCAGTGTTGACCAGGGGGGAGGTGAGCAGTACTTC
TRBV6-5	TRBJ2-3	-	TRBD2	CASSYSASGTPDTQYF	TGTGCCAGCAGTTACTCAGCTAGCGGGACGCCAGATACGCAGTATTTT
TRBV27	TRBJ1-2	few	TRBD1	CASSLSLTGTPTGYTF	TGTGCCAGCAGTTTATCTCTGACAGGGACTCCTACGGGCTACACCTTC
TRBV10-3	TRBJ2-3	few	TRBD2	CAISDTSGGTDTQYF	TGTGCCATCAGTGATACTAGCGGGGGCACAGATACGCAGTATTTT
TRBV7-9	TRBJ1-4	few	TRBD1	CASSTGTGGREKLFF	TGTGCCAGCAGCACGGGGACAGGGGGTCGAGAAAAACTGTTTTTT
TRBV7-2	TRBJ1-1	-	TRBD1	CASSLAGQAVNTEAFF	TGTGCCAGCAGCTTAGCAGGACAGGCCGTGAACACTGAAGCTTTCTTT
TRBV12-3/TRBV12-4	TRBJ2-5	-	-	CASSKFGTNGETQYF	TGTGCCAGCAGCAAGTTTGGAACCAACGGAGAGACCCAGTACTTC
TRBV6-2/TRBV6-3	TRBJ1-2	-	-	CASKDTHPGYGYTF	TGTGCCAGCAAAGACACACACCCGGGCTATGGCTACACCTTC
TRBV4-1	TRBJ1-4	-	-	CASSPMGADNEKLFF	TGCGCCAGCAGCCCTATGGGGGCAGATAATGAAAAACTGTTTTTT
TRBV5-1	TRBJ2-1	-	TRBD2	CASRRTSGSGDREQFF	TGCGCCAGCAGGAGGACTAGCGGGAGTGGGGATCGTGAGCAGTTCTTC
TRBV29-1	TRBJ1-3	-	TRBD1	CSVGDRDRGHTIYF	TGCAGCGTTGGGGACCGGGACAGGGGCCACACCATATATTTT
TRBV7-9	TRBJ2-1	-	-	CASSLVHPGYYNEQFF	TGTGCCAGCAGCTTAGTTCATCCGGGGTACTACAATGAGCAGTTCTTC
TRBV7-8	TRBJ2-5	few	-	CASSLGPRVETQYF	TGTGCCAGCAGCTTAGGGCCTCGGGTTGAGACCCAGTACTTC
TRBV20-1	TRBJ2-1	-	TRBD2	CSARAGLAGSNERFF	TGCAGTGCTAGAGCTGGACTAGCGGGATCCAATGAGCGGTTCTTC
TRBV4-1	TRBJ2-7	-	-	CASSHPVGNQEQYF	TGCGCCAGCAGCCATCCCGTAGGGAACCAGGAGCAGTACTTC
TRBV4-3	TRBJ2-7	many	TRBD1	CASSQDGWDRGYEQYF	TGCGCCAGCAGCCAAGATGGGTGGGACAGGGGCTACGAGCAGTACTTC
TRBV2	TRBJ2-7	-	TRBD2	CASSNRDGRADEQYF	TGTGCCAGCAGTAACAGAGACGGGAGGGCCGACGAGCAGTACTTC
TRBV6-2/TRBV6-3	TRBJ2-5	few	-	CASELDLGETQYF	TGTGCCAGTGAACTAGACCTGGGCGAGACCCAGTACTTC
TRBV3-1	TRBJ1-1	-	-	CASSPNPGQNTEAFF	TGTGCCAGCAGCCCCAACCCGGGGCAGAACACTGAAGCTTTCTTT
TRBV4-2	TRBJ1-1	-	-	CASSQWDLSSTEAFF	TGTGCCAGCAGCCAGTGGGACCTATCTTCCACTGAAGCTTTCTTT
TRBV25-1	TRBJ2-1	-	TRBD2	CASTPTGGMANEQFF	TGTGCCAGCACTCCGACCGGGGGGATGGCCAATGAGCAGTTCTTC
TRBV20-1	TRBJ2-1	-	TRBD2	CSAGTSGGQEDEQFF	TGCAGTGCGGGGACTAGCGGGGGGCAGGAGGATGAGCAGTTCTTC
TRBV20-1	TRBJ2-7	once	TRBD2	CSARDPRSGRTNNEQYF	TGCAGTGCTAGAGATCCCAGGAGCGGGAGGACGAACAATGAGCAGTACTTC
TRBV7-9	TRBJ2-5	few	TRBD2	CASSLGLRESQETQYF	TGTGCCAGCAGCTTAGGCTTGCGGGAGTCCCAAGAGACCCAGTACTTC
TRBV5-6	TRBJ2-5	-	-	CASSLRPAIPKETQYF	TGTGCCAGCAGCTTGAGGCCAGCAATTCCGAAAGAGACCCAGTACTTC
TRBV7-9	TRBJ2-7	few	TRBD2	CASSFGLGIIEQYF	TGTGCCAGCAGCTTCGGACTAGGAATAATCGAGCAGTACTTC
TRBV5-5	TRBJ1-2	few	-	CASSLVSTAGYTF	TGTGCCAGCAGCTTGGTTTCAACGGCAGGCTACACCTTC
TRBV7-2	TRBJ2-1	few	-	CASSTMAGSYNEQFF	TGTGCCAGCAGCACCATGGCGGGGAGTTACAATGAGCAGTTCTTC
TRBV19	TRBJ2-3	few	-	CASSIGGVELDTQYF	TGTGCCAGTAGTATCGGAGGGGTAGAGTTAGATACGCAGTATTTT
TRBV20-1	TRBJ1-5	-	-	CSAAAGVNQPQHF	TGCAGTGCTGCGGCAGGGGTCAATCAGCCCCAGCATTTT